These 3 T cell receptor beta chains were sequenced from one sample in a study of graft-versus-host responses after intestinal transplantation. Sequencing used immunoSEQ multiplex PCR; TCRdb keeps in-frame clones, though not all of them. The data show 65,000 to 85,000 clones, around 87% seen once. What these receptors recognize is not known. The sample was unstimulated CD8+ T cells sorted from spleen or lymph node cells, taken before transplant. These TCRs come from a human donor who was the organ donor for an intestinal transplant.

This CDR3 reads CSAWGDLNTEAFF. CDR3 DNA: TGCAGCGCTTGGGGCGATCTGAACACTGAAGCTTTCTTT. This chain uses TRBV29-1 with TRBJ1-1; a weak D match, TRBD1 (5 bases). The CDR3 spans 13 residues. The V gene's germline CDR1 is SQVTM and CDR2 ANQGSEA. Trimming shortened V by 7 bases and J by 0 bases, and 12 bases separated the two germline ends.

This chain uses TRBV7-2 with TRBJ2-5; 10 nucleotides line up with TRBD2. The ends lost 5 bases at V and 5 bases at J; junction bases unmatched: 14. Germline V gene sequence: CDR1 SGHTA, CDR2 FQGNSA. The CDR3 is made up of 17 amino acids. Written as DNA, the CDR3 is TGTGCCAGCAGCCTCCCGAAGCGGGGGGGCCGTCGGGAGACCCAGTACTTC. The encoded protein is CASSLPKRGGRRETQYF. The variable domain in full, with the rest retrieved from reference TRBV7-2 and TRBJ2-5, is GAGVSQSPSNKVTEKGKDVELRCDPISGHTALYWYRQSLGQGLEFLIYFQGNSAPDKSGLPSDRFSAERTGGSVSTLTIQRTQQEDSAVYLCASSLPKRGGRRETQYFGPGTRLLVL.

The chain uses TRBV15 and TRBJ1-1, with TRBD1 matching over 8 bases. V lost 6 bases and J lost 11; bases outside the gene matches: 14. The CDR3 is made up of 14 amino acids. The germline gives CDR1 LNHNV, CDR2 YYDKDF (reference sequence). CDR3 region: CATRHWGQDLGAFF. CDR3 coding DNA: TGTGCCACCAGGCATTGGGGACAGGACCTGGGCGCTTTCTTT. The full variable domain, in which reference TRBV15 and TRBJ1-1 provide the parts outside the CDR3, is DAMVIQNPRYQVTQFGKPVTLSCSQTLNHNVMYWYQQKSSQAPKLLFHYYDKDFNNEADTPDNFQSRRPNTSFCFLDIRSPGLGDTAMYLCATRHWGQDLGAFFGQGTRLTVV.